Detailed here is one T cell receptor beta chain. This clonotype was detected only a few times. Its antigen remains unidentified. No base qualities exist here, and no much larger clone lies one base off it. Sequencing took place on an Illumina HiSeq 1500. Using fastp trimming at Q25 and MiXCR clonotype assembly, TCRdb reanalyzed the public sequencing data and kept in-frame beta chains. Rows are combined by CDR3 protein, so each entry shows the most common genes and DNA. The sample profile shows about 52,000 distinct CDR3 sequences; about 19% of them were found once. The ten largest clones represent 80% of the sample. The treatment or condition label of this sample denotes: in vitro stimulation with specific CMV peptide epitopes to enrich CMV-specific T cells. The CDR3 covers 17 residues, taking in both the cysteine and the phenylalanine. CDR3 DNA only is kept here, 51 bases in frame from base 1. CDR1 and CDR2 are drawn from the germline V gene: SGHTA, FQGNSA. V and J are truncated by 1 base and 1 base respectively, leaving an intervening sequence of 17 bases.

The data derive from a study of T cell repertoires in cytomegalovirus infection (dated by TCRdb to the late 2010s). Study-level background: Peptide stimulations targeted recently identified HLA-C-restricted CMV epitopes, whose presentation resists viral immunomodulation, together with well-studied HLA-B-restricted epitopes. Donor HLA type was relevant to the analysis, because carriage of CMV infection together with the matching HLA type was indicated by public TCR beta signatures.

What the research found in general, with its limitations: Carriers of CMV infection plus the relevant HLA type were discriminated by the cumulative frequency of public TCR beta family members in the study cohort and in an independent roughly 340-donor cohort. In the ex vivo response, HLA-C-restricted CMV-specific TCR beta clonotypes were dominant, and in two of eight donors the single most frequent clonotype came from this HLA-C-restricted group.

The sequences come from CD8+ T cells from cultured PBMCs, collected from culture after CMV antigen stimulation. This TCR was recovered from a human donor in good health (CMV status not recorded). Some clones in this sample may be carry-over from other donors' samples. The chain employs TRBV7-2 and TRBJ2-7; the D gene is perhaps TRBD1, from 6 matching bases. Here is the DNA: TGTGCCAGCAGCTTAGTCGTTTCCACAGGGCTTTCCTACGAGCAGTACTTC. Its protein product is CASSLVVSTGLSYEQYF.